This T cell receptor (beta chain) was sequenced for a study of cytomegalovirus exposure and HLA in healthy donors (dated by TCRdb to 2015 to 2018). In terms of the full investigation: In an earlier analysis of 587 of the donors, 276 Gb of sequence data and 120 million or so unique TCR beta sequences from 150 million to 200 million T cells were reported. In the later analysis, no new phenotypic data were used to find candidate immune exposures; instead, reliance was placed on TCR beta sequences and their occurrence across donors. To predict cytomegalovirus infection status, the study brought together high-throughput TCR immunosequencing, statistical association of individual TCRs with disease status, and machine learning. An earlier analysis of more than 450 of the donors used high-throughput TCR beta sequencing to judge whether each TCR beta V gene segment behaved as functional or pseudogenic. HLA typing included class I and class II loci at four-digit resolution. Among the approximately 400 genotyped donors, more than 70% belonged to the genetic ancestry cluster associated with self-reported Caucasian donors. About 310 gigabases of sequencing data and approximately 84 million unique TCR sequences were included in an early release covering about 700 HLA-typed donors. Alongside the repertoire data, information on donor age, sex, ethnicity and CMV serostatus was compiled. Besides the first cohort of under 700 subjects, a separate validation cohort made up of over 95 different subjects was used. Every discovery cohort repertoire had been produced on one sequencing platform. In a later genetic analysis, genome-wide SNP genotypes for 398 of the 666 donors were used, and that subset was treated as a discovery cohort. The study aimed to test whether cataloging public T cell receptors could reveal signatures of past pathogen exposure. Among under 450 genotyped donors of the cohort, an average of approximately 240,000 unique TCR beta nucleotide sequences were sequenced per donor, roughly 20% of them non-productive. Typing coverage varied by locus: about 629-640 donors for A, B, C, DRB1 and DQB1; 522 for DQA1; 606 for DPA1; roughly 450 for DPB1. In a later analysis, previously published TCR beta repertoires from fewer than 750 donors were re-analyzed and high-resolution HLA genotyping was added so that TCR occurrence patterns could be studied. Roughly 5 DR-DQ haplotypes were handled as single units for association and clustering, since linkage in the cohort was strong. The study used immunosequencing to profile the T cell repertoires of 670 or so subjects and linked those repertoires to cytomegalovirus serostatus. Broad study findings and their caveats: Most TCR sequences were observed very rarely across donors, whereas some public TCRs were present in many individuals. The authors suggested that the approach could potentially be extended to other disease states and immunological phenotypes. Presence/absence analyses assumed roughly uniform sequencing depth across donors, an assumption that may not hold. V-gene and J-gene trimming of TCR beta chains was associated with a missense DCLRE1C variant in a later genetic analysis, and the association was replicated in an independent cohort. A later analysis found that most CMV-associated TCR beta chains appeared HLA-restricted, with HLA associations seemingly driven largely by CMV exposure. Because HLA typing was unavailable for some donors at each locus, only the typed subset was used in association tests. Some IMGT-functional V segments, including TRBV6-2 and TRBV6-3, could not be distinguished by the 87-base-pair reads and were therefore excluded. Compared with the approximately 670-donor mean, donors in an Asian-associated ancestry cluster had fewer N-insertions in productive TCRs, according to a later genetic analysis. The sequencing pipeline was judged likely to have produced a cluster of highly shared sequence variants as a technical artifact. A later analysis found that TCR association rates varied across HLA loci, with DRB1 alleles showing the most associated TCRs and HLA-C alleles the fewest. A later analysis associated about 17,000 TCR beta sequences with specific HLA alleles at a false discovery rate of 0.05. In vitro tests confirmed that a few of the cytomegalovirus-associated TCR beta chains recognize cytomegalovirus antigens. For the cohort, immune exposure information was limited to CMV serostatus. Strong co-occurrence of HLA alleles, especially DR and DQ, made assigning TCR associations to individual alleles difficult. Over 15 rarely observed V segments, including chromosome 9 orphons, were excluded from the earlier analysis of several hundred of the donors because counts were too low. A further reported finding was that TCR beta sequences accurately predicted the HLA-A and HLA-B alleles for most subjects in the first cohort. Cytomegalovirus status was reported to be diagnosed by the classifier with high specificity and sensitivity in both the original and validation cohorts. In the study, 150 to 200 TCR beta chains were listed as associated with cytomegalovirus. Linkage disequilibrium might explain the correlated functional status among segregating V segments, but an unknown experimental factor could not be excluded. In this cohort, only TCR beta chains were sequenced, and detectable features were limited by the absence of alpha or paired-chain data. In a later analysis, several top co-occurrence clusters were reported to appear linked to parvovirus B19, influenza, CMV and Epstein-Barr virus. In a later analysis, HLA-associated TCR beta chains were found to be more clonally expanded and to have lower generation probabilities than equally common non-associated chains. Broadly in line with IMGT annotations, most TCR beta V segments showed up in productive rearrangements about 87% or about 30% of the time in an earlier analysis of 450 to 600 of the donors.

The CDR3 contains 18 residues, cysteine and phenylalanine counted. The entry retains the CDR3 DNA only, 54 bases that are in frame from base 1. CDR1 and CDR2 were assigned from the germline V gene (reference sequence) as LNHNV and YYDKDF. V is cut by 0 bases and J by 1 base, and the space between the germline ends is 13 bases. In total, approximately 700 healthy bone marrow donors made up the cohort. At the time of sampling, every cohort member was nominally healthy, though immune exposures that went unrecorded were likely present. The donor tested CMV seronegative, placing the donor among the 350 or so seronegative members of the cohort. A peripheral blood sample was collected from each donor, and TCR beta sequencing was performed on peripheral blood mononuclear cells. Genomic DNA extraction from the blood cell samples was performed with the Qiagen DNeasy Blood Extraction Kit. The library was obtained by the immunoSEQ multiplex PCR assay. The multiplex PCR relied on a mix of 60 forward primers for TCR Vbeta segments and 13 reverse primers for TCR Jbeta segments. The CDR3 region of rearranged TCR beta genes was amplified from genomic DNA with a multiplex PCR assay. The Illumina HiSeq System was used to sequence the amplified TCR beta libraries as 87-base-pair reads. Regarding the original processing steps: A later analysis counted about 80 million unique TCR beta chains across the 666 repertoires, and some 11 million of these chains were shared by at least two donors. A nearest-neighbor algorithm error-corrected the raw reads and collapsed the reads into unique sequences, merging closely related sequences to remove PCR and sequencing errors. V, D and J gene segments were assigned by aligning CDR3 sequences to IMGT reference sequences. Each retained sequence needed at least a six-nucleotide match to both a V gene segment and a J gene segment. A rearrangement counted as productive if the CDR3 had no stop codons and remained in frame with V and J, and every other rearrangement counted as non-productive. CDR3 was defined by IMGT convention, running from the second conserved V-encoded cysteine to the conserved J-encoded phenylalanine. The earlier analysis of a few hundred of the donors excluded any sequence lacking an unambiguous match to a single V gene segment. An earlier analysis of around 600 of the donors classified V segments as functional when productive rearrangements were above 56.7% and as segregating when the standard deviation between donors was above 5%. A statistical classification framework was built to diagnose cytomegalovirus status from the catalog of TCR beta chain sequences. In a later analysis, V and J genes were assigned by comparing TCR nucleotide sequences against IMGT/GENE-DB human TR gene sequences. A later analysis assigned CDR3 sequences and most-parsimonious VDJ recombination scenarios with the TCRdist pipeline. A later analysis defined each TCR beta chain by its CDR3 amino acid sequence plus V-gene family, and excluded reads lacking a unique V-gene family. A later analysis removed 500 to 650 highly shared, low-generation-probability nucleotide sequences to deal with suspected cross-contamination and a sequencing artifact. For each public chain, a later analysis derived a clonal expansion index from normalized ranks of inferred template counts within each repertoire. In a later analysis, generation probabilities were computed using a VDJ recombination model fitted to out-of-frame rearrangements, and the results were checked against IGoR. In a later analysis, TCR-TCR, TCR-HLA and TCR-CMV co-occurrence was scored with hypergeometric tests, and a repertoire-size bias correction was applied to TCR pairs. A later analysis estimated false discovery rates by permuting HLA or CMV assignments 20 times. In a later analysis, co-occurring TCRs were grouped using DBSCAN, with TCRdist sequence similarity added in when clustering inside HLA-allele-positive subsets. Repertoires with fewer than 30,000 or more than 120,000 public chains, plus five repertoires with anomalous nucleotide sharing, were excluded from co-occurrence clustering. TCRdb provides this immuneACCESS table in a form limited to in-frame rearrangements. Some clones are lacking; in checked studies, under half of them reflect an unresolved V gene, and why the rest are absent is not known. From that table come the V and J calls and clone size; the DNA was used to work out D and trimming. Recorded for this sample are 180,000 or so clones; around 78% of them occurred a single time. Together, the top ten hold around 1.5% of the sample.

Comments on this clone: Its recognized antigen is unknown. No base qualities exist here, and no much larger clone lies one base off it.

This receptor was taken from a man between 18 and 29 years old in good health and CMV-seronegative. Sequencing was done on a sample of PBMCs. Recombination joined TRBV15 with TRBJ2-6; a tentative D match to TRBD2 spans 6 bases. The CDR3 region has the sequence CATSRDAGLRSGANVLTF. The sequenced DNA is TGTGCCACCAGCAGAGATGCGGGGTTAAGGTCTGGGGCCAACGTCCTGACTTTC.